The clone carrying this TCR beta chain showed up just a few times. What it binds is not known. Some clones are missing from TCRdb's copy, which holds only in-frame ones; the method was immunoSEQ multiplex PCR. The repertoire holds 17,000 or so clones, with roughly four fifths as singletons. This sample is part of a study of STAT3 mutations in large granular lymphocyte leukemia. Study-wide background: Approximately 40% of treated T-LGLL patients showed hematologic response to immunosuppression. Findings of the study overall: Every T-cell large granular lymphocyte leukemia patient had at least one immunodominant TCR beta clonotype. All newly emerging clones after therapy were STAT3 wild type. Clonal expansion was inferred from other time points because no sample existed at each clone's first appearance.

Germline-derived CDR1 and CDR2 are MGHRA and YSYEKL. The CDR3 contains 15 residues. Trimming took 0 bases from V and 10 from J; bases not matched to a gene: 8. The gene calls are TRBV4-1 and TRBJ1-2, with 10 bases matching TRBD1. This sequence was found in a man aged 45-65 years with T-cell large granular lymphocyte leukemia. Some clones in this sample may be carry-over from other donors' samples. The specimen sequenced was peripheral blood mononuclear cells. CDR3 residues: CASSQDDRTGGDYTF. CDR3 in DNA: TGCGCCAGCAGCCAAGATGATCGGACAGGGGGGGACTACACCTTC.